This T cell receptor beta chain derives from a study of early T cells in non-severe SARS-CoV-2 infection. There are many counts of this clonotype. V shed 0 bases, J shed 2 bases, and the junction held 3 bases outside the gene matches. CDR1 SGHAT and CDR2 FQNNGV come from the germline V gene. This CDR3 region has 15 residues. From the 5' RACE reads, TCRdb called clonotypes with MiXCR, one entry per CDR3 protein. The data show roughly 35,000 distinct CDR3 sequences, with around 9% seen just once and approximately 13% held by the top ten. The V gene is TRBV11-2, the J gene TRBJ2-7; TRBD2 agrees at 8 bases. The sequenced sample was whole blood. The TCR comes from an adult who was a healthcare worker with PCR-confirmed SARS-CoV-2 infection or an uninfected control (not recorded which). CDR3 sequence: CASSLERGATYEQYF. The CDR3 DNA is TGTGCCAGCAGCTTAGAGCGGGGGGCGACCTACGAGCAGTACTTC.